The sequence of this T cell receptor beta chain was determined in a study of blood T cell repertoires in COVID-19 (dated by TCRdb to about 2020). Context from the whole study: Collaborator samples came from the United States, Italy and Spain and covered acute and convalescent phases of COVID-19. The sample metadata nearly always contained a de-identified subject ID, COVID-19 status, age in years and sex. Subjects who had been exposed to COVID-19, were actively infected with it, or had recovered from it provided the deeply sampled blood TCRbeta repertoires that made up the dataset. Where HLA class I and class II types were available, the types were taken from metadata supplied by the sample provider, not from assay-based typing. The repertoires were released in a freely available public database meant as a resource for research on the immune response to SARS-CoV-2. The samples were drawn from two sources: the first 160 participants of the ongoing ImmuneRACE study, and 1,000 to 1,500 subjects contributed by 6 global collaborators. The material from the prospective study consisted of cDNA or gDNA derived from T cells, B-cell-depleted T cells, or PBMCs.

Concerning this clone: Its antigen remains unidentified. Base qualities are not recorded, but no much larger clone differs from it by a single base.

Trimming takes 3 bases from V and 6 bases from J, and the germline ends sit 10 bases apart. From cysteine to phenylalanine, the CDR3 is 13 amino acids long. CDR3 DNA is the only sequence kept; it has 39 bases, read in frame from the first base. Looking up the germline V gene yields CDR1 WSHSY and CDR2 SAAADI. Study-level results and caveats: Clinical and demographic metadata were provided uncurated, with the amount varying by source and participant.

TCRbeta CDR3 regions were amplified from genomic DNA by means of the immunoSEQ Assay, a bias-controlled multiplex PCR. The original methods were these. Within the assay, amplification of reference gene primers was used to estimate how many nucleated cells each sample contained. To quantify the absolute abundance of each unique TCRbeta CDR3 rearrangement, sequence reads were collapsed and filtered. For each sample, productive Simpson clonality was calculated as the square root of Simpson's diversity index over productive rearrangements. Not all clones reach the TCRdb copy of this immuneACCESS table, which keeps in-frame sequences only. Checked studies attribute under half of the gap to unresolved V genes and leave the rest unexplained. V, J and clone size reflect that table, while D and trimming were determined from the DNA. The sample table lists 300,000 to 400,000 clones, almost 90% of them with a count of one. Jointly, the top ten make up 7.3% of the sample.

At one collaborating source in Seattle, patients were enrolled during active infection and were followed longitudinally through the course of disease. Whole blood was collected in K2EDTA tubes by collaborating institutions according to the institutions' own protocols. For TCRbeta analysis, collaborators shipped samples in one of three forms: frozen whole blood, isolated PBMCs, or DNA extracted from either of those sample types. Here the chain combines TRBV10-2 and TRBJ2-3; the D gene is possibly TRBD2, with 7 bases matching. This receptor was taken from a woman in her 70s with COVID-19, enrolled during active disease. The sequenced material came from peripheral blood. The CDR3 in this case is CASSDRGADTQYF. Here is the DNA: TGCGCCAGCAGTGACCGGGGGGCCGATACGCAGTATTTT.